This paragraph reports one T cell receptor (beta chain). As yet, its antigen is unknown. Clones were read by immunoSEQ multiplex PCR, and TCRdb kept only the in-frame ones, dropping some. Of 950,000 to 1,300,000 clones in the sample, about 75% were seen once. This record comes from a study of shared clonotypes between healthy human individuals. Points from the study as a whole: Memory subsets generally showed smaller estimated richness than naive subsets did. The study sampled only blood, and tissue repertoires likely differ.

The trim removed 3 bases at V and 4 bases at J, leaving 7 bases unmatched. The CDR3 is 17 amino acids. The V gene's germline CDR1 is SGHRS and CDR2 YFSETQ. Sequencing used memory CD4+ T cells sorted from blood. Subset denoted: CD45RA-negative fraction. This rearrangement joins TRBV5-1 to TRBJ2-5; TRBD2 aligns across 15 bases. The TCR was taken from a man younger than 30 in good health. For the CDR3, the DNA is TGCGCCAGCAGCTACTCGGGACTAGCGGGGGGCGGAGAGACCCAGTACTTC. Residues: CASSYSGLAGGGETQYF.